These T cell receptor beta chains were read from a single sample in a study of blood T cell repertoires in COVID-19. Method: immunoSEQ multiplex PCR; TCRdb's copy keeps in-frame clones and lacks some. The data hold 210,000 or so clones, with about 90% observed a single time. The sample comprised peripheral blood. Every receptor here comes from a man in his forties with active or convalescent COVID-19. The CDR3 runs from the conserved cysteine through the conserved F or W.

>TRBJ1-4|TRBV7-9
CASSAPGQGREKLFF
>TRBJ1-2|TRBV6-5
CASSPGQGAHGYTF
>TRBJ1-1|TRBV5-1
CASSLDLYPRNTEAFF
>TRBJ1-4|TRBV19
CASSITTGGEKLFF
>TRBJ2-3|TRBV5-4
CATYLSRADTQYF
>TRBJ2-7|TRBV7-8
CASSFIRSSYEQYF
>TRBJ1-3|TRBV6-5
CASSFRGSGNTIYF
>TRBJ1-2|TRBV28
CASSSSQVWGGYTF
>TRBJ1-2|TRBV28
CASSLPGPQGGYTF
>TRBJ1-6|TRBV27
CASSWGGRSPLHF
>TRBJ1-4|TRBV5-5
CASSLPGPTNEKLFF
>TRBJ1-2|TRBV20-1
CSAAGNYGYTF
>TRBJ1-5|TRBV19
CASKQGNQPQHF
>TRBJ1-2|TRBV18
CASSPQGVEGYTF
>TRBJ2-4|TRBV6-5
CATGEGAKNIQYF